This T cell receptor beta chain came from a study of OX40 agonist ivuxolimab in advanced cancers. In the study overall: Dose-escalation patients suffered from hepatocellular carcinoma, melanoma, renal cell or head and neck cancer.

Clones were sequenced by immunoSEQ multiplex PCR, and TCRdb holds only the in-frame ones, with some missing. This sample carries 75,000 to 95,000 clones, around 89% of them seen once, and the ten largest clones take 10%. Concerning this clone: Its specificity is not known.

Notes on the study in general: Clonal expansion in partial responders at 0.1-3.0 mg/kg ranked among the lowest. Expanded peripheral T cell antigen specificity was not determined.

Germline CDR1 and CDR2: MNHNY and SVGAGI (reference sequence). The CDR3 runs to 14 residues. Trimming left V 2 bases short and J 5 bases short, with 12 bases between. Here the sequenced sample was CD4+ or CD8+ T cells sorted from blood, taken in a trial of the OX40 agonist ivuxolimab. J is TRBJ1-2 and V is TRBV6-6, with D maybe TRBD1 (6 bases). This clonotype was obtained from an adult with an advanced solid tumor such as melanoma, head and neck, liver or kidney cancer. CDR3 bases: TGTGCCAGCAGTTACGGAGGGGGGGTTTATGGCTACACCTTC. Translating gives CASSYGGGVYGYTF.